This is a list of T cell receptor beta chains from one sample in a study of blood T cell repertoires in COVID-19. TCRdb keeps only in-frame clones here, not all; method: immunoSEQ multiplex PCR. This sample has more than 300,000 clones; 89% occur once, and the top ten carry over 9%. Material: PBMCs or T cells enriched from blood (not recorded which). All receptors derive from a woman in her 30s who had recovered from COVID-19. CDR3s include the opening cysteine and the closing phenylalanine or tryptophan. Fields, in order: V gene, clone size, D gene, J gene, CDR3 DNA, CDR3 protein. A D gene is named only where the DNA matches it firmly. Clone size is not always given. Where it is, it says once, few, many or a class for expanded clones.

v_call: TRBV7-3
clone_size: .
d_call: TRBD2
j_call: TRBJ2-2
cdr3_nt: TGTGCCAGCAGCTTAACTGGCGGGCAGAGCAGCGGGAGGGCCGCCGGGGAGCTGTTTTTT
cdr3_aa: CASSLTGGQSSGRAAGELFF

v_call: TRBV5-1
clone_size: .
d_call: TRBD2
j_call: TRBJ2-7
cdr3_nt: TGCGCCAGCAGCTTAAGGACTAGCGGGACTGGGGAGCAGTACTTC
cdr3_aa: CASSLRTSGTGEQYF

v_call: TRBV12-3/TRBV12-4
clone_size: once
d_call: .
j_call: TRBJ1-1
cdr3_nt: TGTGCCAGCGGTCTAGGAGGGACTGAAGCTTTCTTT
cdr3_aa: CASGLGGTEAFF

v_call: TRBV10-2
clone_size: .
d_call: .
j_call: TRBJ2-7
cdr3_nt: TGCGCCAGCAGTGTCTCGAGGGGGGAGCAGTACTTC
cdr3_aa: CASSVSRGEQYF

v_call: TRBV29-1
clone_size: .
d_call: .
j_call: TRBJ2-1
cdr3_nt: TGCAGCGGAGCAAACAGGGCGAACTACAATGAGCAGTTCTTC
cdr3_aa: CSGANRANYNEQFF

v_call: TRBV15
clone_size: .
d_call: .
j_call: TRBJ1-2
cdr3_nt: TGTGCCACCAGCAGAGATCCTCGAGAAAGAGATGGCTACACCTTC
cdr3_aa: CATSRDPRERDGYTF

v_call: TRBV19
clone_size: .
d_call: TRBD1
j_call: TRBJ1-5
cdr3_nt: TGTGCCACCACCGACAGGGGCGGGCAGCCCCAGCATTTT
cdr3_aa: CATTDRGGQPQHF

v_call: TRBV20-1
clone_size: .
d_call: TRBD2
j_call: TRBJ2-7
cdr3_nt: TGCAGTGCTAGTAGGGGTCCTAGCGGGAGGACACCCTACGAGCAGTACTTC
cdr3_aa: CSASRGPSGRTPYEQYF

v_call: TRBV4-2
clone_size: .
d_call: .
j_call: TRBJ1-1
cdr3_nt: TGTGCCAGCAGCCATAAAAGTATCGGGACTGAAGCTTTCTTT
cdr3_aa: CASSHKSIGTEAFF

v_call: TRBV7-2
clone_size: .
d_call: .
j_call: TRBJ1-5
cdr3_nt: TGTGCCAGCAGCTTAACTGGGGCGCGAAACCCGGGGGGGCCCCAGCATTTT
cdr3_aa: CASSLTGARNPGGPQHF

v_call: TRBV5-1
clone_size: .
d_call: .
j_call: TRBJ2-2
cdr3_nt: TGCGCCAGCAGCTTAGGGGTTGGCAGGGGATCGAACACCGGGGAGCTGTTTTTT
cdr3_aa: CASSLGVGRGSNTGELFF

v_call: TRBV6-5
clone_size: .
d_call: .
j_call: TRBJ2-5
cdr3_nt: TGTGCCAGCACTTGGGCGGAGACCCAGTACTTC
cdr3_aa: CASTWAETQYF

v_call: TRBV27
clone_size: .
d_call: .
j_call: TRBJ2-1
cdr3_nt: TGTGCCAGCGGAAGGACATATTACAATGAGCAGTTCTTC
cdr3_aa: CASGRTYYNEQFF

v_call: TRBV5-1
clone_size: .
d_call: TRBD2
j_call: TRBJ2-3
cdr3_nt: TGCGCCAGCAGCTTGGTTAGCGGGAGGGGAGGGAATACGCAGTATTTT
cdr3_aa: CASSLVSGRGGNTQYF

v_call: TRBV11-2
clone_size: .
d_call: .
j_call: TRBJ2-5
cdr3_nt: TGTGCCAGCGGGGCAGGGCTGGGAGAGACCCAGTACTTC
cdr3_aa: CASGAGLGETQYF

v_call: TRBV6-5
clone_size: once
d_call: TRBD2
j_call: TRBJ2-7
cdr3_nt: TGTGCCAGCAGTTCCGTTAGCGGGAGCTCCTACGAGCAGTACTTC
cdr3_aa: CASSSVSGSSYEQYF

v_call: TRBV4-2
clone_size: .
d_call: TRBD2
j_call: TRBJ2-1
cdr3_nt: TGTGCCAGCAGCCAAGCTCATACAGGACTAGCAGTTTACAATGAGCAGTTCTTC
cdr3_aa: CASSQAHTGLAVYNEQFF

v_call: TRBV27
clone_size: .
d_call: .
j_call: TRBJ2-7
cdr3_nt: TGTGCCAGCGGAGCGGGCGCGTCCTACGAGCAGTACTTC
cdr3_aa: CASGAGASYEQYF

v_call: TRBV5-6
clone_size: .
d_call: TRBD1
j_call: TRBJ1-5
cdr3_nt: TGTGCCAGCAGCGAACAGGGGCTAAATCAGCCCCAGCATTTT
cdr3_aa: CASSEQGLNQPQHF

v_call: TRBV5-6
clone_size: .
d_call: .
j_call: TRBJ2-3
cdr3_nt: TGTGCCAGCAGCTTGGTGCAGGAGGCGCAGTATTTT
cdr3_aa: CASSLVQEAQYF

v_call: TRBV3-1/TRBV3-2
clone_size: .
d_call: TRBD2
j_call: TRBJ2-1
cdr3_nt: TGTGCCAGCAGTGGGGGGGAGGGTCCTCTGGATGAGCAGTTCTTC
cdr3_aa: CASSGGEGPLDEQFF

v_call: TRBV10-3
clone_size: .
d_call: TRBD1
j_call: TRBJ2-1
cdr3_nt: TGTGCCATCAGACCAACCGGACAGGGGCACCCTAAACATACTTACAATGAGCAGTTCTTC
cdr3_aa: CAIRPTGQGHPKHTYNEQFF

v_call: TRBV11-3
clone_size: .
d_call: TRBD2
j_call: TRBJ2-3
cdr3_nt: TGTGCCAGCAGCTATTCGGGAGGAAGCGACCGGGGAGATACGCAGTATTTT
cdr3_aa: CASSYSGGSDRGDTQYF

v_call: TRBV3-1/TRBV3-2
clone_size: few
d_call: TRBD1
j_call: TRBJ2-7
cdr3_nt: TGTGCCAGCAGCCAAGCTGGGACAGACGAGCAGTACTTC
cdr3_aa: CASSQAGTDEQYF